Following are 7 T cell receptor beta chains from one sample sequenced in a study of T cells expressing NK-cell markers. With the 5' RACE reads reprocessed, TCRdb shows one record per CDR3 protein and no DNA. The ten most abundant clones cover around 4.2% of a sample with hundreds of thousands of distinct CDR3 sequences. Sequenced: blood T cells: a sorted CD56 or NKG2C T cell subset, CD4+ or CD8+ T cells, or bulk PBMC T cells (not recorded which). These TCRs come from a woman between 18 and 70 years old in good health.

The chain combines TRBV5-4 with TRBJ2-4. Per the germline V gene, CDR1 is SGHNT and CDR2 is YYREEE (reference sequence). This CDR3 spans 13 amino acids. The CDR3 region is CASSLTSGNIQYF.

The chain employs TRBV30 and TRBJ1-3. CDR3 length equals 13 residues. Per the germline V gene, CDR1 is GTSNPN and CDR2 is SVGIG (reference sequence). The CDR3 sequence is CAWSGQSGNTIYF.

The gene calls are TRBV25-1 and TRBJ2-3; absent DNA, TCRdb's TRBD2 call cannot be checked. The CDR3 has 13 residues. Germline V lookup: CDR1 MGHDK, CDR2 SYGVNS. The CDR3 region is CASSVLVGDTQYF.

V and J are TRBV12-3 or TRBV12-4 and TRBJ2-7; TCRdb's assignment of TRBD2 cannot be checked, as there is no DNA. There are 12 residues in the CDR3. This chain's CDR3 is CASSFREDLQYF.

This rearrangement joins TRBV20-1 to TRBJ1-2. This CDR3 has 12 residues. Germline values: CDR1 DFQATT, CDR2 SNEGSKA (reference sequence). Here the CDR3 reads CSASDRHYGYTF.

The chain is built from TRBV18 and TRBJ2-1; checking the TCRdb D call of TRBD1 is not possible without DNA. Germline-derived CDR1 and CDR2 are KGHSH and LQKENI. The CDR3 length is 12 residues. The CDR3 sequence is CASSPGQNEQFF.

The chain carries TRBV7-2 and TRBJ2-5; the TRBD2 assignment by TCRdb is unverifiable without DNA. The germline gives CDR1 SGHTA, CDR2 FQGNSA. CDR3 length equals 13 residues. The CDR3: CASSGGLAETQYF. Together with reference TRBV7-2 and TRBJ2-5, the CDR3 gives the full variable domain: GAGVSQSPSNKVTEKGKDVELRCDPISGHTALYWYRQSLGQGLEFLIYFQGNSAPDKSGLPSDRFSAERTGGSVSTLTIQRTQQEDSAVYLCASSGGLAETQYFGPGTRLLVL.